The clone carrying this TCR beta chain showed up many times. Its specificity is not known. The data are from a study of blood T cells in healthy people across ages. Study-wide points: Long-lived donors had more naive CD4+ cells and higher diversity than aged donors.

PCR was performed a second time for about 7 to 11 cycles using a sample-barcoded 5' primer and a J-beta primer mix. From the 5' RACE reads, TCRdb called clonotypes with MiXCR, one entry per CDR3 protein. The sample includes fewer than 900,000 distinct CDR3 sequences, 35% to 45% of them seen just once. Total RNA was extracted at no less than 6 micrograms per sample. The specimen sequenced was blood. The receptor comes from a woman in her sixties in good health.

The CDR3 bases are TGCAGTGCTGTTCCCGGGACAAGCTCCTACGAGCAGTACTTC. It encodes CSAVPGTSSYEQYF. The V and J genes are TRBV20-1 and TRBJ2-7; TRBD1 is a possible D gene (6 bases). V lost 5 bases and J lost 0, with 14 bases in between. Germline CDR1 and CDR2: DFQATT and SNEGSKA (reference sequence). This CDR3 contains 14 residues.